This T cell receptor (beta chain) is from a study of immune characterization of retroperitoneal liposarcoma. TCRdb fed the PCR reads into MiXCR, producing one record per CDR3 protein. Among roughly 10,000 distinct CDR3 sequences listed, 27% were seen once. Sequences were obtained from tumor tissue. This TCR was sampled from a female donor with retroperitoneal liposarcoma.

The CDR3 DNA reads as TGTGCCAGCAGTTACGGGACTAGCGGGATCCCCTACAATGAGCAGTACTTC. Its translation: CASSYGTSGIPYNEQYF. This rearrangement joins TRBV6-2 or TRBV6-3 to TRBJ2-5, with 13 bases matching TRBD2. This CDR3 is 17 amino acids long. J lost 11 bases, V lost 2 bases, and 14 bases had no gene match. Germline V gene lookup returns CDR1 MNHEY and CDR2 SVGEGT.